The source of this T cell receptor beta chain is a study of T cell responses to AZD1222 COVID-19 vaccine. Study-level findings and limits: Unmutated variant regions are reportedly targeted by nearly half of spike-specific TCRs. A mostly white British donor set with more females was recruited, and clonal diversity was possibly underestimated.

Details on this clone: The antigen is not known.

Generated by immunoSEQ multiplex PCR, the TCRdb table keeps only in-frame clones and is missing some. The sample includes some 100,000 clones, around 89% seen only once; the top ten take about 7.1%. Germline trimming cut 6 bases from V and 4 bases from J; bases unmatched to any gene: 7. Germline V gene sequence: CDR1 SQVTM, CDR2 ANQGSEA. This CDR3 is built from 14 residues. Second-dose intervals near 4 or 12 weeks were combined. The TCR sequence derives from an adult who received the AZD1222 COVID-19 vaccine. This sequence joins TRBV29-1 and TRBJ2-5, with 11 bases lining up with TRBD1. The sequencing used peripheral blood, collected 28 days after the second AZD1222 dose. The CDR3 here is CSVAWTGGAETQYF. The DNA of the CDR3 is TGCAGCGTCGCCTGGACAGGGGGCGCAGAGACCCAGTACTTC.